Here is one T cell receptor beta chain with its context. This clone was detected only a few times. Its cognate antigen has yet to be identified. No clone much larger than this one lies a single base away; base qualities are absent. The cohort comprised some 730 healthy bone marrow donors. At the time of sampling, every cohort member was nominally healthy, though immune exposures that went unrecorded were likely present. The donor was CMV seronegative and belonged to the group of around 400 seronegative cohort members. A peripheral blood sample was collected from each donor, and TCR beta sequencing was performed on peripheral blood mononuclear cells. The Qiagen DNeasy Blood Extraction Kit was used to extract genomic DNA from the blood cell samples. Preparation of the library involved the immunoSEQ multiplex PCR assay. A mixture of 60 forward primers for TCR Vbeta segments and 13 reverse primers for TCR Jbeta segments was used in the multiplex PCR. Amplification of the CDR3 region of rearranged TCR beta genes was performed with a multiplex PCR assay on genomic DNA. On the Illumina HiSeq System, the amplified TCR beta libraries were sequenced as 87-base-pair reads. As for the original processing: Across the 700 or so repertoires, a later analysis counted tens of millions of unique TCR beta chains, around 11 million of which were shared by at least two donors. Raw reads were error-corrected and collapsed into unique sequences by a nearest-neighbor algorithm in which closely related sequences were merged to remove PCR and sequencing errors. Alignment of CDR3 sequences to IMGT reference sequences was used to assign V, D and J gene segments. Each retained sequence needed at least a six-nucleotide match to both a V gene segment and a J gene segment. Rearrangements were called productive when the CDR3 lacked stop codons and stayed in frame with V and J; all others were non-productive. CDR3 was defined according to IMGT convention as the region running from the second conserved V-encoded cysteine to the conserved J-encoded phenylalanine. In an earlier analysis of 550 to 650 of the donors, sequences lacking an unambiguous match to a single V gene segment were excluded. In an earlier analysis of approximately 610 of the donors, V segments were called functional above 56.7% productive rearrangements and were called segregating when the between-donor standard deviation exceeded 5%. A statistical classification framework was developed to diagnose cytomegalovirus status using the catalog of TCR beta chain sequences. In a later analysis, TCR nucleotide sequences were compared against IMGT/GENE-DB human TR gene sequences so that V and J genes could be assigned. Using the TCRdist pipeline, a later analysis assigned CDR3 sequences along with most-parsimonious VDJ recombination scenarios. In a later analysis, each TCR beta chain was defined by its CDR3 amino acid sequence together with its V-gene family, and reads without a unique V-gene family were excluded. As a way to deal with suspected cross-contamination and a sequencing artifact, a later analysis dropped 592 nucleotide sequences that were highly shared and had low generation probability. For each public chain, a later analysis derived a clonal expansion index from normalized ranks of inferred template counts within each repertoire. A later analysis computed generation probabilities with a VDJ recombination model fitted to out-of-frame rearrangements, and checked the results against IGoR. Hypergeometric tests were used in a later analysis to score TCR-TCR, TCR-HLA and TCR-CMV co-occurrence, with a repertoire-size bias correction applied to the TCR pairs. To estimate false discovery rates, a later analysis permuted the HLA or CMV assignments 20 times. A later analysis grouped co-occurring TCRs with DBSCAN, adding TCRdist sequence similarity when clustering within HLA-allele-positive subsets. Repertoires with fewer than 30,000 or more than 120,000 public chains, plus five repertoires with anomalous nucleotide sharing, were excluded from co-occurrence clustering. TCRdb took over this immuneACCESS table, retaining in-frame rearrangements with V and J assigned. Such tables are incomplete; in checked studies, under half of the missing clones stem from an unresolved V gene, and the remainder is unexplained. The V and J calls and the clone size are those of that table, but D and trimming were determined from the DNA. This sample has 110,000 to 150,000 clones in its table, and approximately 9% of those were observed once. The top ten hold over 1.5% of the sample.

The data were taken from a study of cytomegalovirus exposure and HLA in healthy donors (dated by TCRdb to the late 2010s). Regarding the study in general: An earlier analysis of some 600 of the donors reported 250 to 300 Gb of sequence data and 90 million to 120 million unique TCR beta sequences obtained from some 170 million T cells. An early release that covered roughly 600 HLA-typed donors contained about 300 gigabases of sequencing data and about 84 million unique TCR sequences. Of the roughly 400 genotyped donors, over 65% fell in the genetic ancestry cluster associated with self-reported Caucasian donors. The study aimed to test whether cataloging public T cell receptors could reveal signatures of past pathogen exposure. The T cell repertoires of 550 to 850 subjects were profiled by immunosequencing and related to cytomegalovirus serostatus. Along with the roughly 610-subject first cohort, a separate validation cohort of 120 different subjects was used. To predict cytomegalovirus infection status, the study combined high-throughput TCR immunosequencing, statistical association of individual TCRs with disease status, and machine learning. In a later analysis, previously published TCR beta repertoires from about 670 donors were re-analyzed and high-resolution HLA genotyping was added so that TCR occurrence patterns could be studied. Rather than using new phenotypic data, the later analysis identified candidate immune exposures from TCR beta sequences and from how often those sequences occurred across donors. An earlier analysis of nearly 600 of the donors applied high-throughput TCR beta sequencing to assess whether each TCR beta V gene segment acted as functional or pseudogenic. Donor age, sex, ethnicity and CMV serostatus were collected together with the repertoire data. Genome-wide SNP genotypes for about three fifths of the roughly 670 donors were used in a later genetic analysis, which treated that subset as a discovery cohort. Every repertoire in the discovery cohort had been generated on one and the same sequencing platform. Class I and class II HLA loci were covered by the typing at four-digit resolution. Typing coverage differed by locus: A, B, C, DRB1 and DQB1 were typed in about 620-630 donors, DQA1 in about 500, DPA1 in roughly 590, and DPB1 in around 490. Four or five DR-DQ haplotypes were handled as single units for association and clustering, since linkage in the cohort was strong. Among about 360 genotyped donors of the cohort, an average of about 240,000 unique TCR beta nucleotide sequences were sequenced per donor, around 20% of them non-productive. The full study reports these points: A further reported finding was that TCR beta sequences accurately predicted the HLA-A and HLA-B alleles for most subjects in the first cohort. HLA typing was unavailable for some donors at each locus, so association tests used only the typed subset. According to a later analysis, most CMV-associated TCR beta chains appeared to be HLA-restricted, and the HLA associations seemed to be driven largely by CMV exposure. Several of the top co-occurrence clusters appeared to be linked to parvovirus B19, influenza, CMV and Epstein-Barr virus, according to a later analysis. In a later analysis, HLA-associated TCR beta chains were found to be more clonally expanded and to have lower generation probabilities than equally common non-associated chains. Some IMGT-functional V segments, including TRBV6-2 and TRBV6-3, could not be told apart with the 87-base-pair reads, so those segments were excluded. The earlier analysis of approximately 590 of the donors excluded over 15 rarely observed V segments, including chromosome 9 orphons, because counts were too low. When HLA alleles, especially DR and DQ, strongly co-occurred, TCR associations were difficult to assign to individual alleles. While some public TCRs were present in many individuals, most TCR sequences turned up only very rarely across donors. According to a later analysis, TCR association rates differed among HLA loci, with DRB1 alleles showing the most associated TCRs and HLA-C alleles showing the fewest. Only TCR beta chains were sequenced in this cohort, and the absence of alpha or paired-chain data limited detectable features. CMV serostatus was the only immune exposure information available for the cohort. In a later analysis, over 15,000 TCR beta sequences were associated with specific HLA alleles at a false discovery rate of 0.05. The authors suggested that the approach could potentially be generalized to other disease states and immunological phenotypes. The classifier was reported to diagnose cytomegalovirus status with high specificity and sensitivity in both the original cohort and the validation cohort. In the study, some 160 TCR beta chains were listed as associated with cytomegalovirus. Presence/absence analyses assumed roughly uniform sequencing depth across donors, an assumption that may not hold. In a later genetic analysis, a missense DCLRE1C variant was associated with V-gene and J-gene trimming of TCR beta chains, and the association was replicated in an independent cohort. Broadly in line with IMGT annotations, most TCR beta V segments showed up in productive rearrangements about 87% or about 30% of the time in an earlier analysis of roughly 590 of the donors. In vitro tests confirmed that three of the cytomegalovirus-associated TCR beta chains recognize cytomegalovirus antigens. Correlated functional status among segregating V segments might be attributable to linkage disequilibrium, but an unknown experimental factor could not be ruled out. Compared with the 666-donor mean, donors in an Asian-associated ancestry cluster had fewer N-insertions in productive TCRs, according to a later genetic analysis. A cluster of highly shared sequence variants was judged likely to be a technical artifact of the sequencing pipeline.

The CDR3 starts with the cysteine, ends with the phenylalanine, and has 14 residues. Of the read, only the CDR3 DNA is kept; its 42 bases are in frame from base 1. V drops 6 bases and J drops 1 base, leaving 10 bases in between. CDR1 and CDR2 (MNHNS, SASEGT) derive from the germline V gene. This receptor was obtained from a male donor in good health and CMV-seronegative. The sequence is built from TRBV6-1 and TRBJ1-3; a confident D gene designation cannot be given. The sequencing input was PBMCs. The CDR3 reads CASSLRQSGNTIYF. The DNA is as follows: TGTGCCAGCAGCCTCAGGCAATCTGGAAACACCATATATTTT.